This paragraph reports one TCR beta chain. Original data processing: Researchers report that nucleated cell counts were estimated from reference gene primer amplification. TCRdb keeps only in-frame clones here, not all; method: immunoSEQ multiplex PCR. V, J and clone size are those of that table, while D and trimming were read from the DNA. The table records 450,000 to 500,000 clones, more than 85% of them present only once. The record originates from a study of blood T cell repertoires in COVID-19. Study in general: Specimens from acute and convalescent COVID-19 originated in the United States, Italy and Spain.

Participant age was about 18 to 100 years, and participants resided in approximately 25 US areas. Cohort assignment relied on participant-reported clinical history. The CDR3 has 14 amino acids. CDR1 and CDR2 (germline): MNHNY, SVGAGI (reference sequence). V lost 1 base and J 2 bases, leaving 9 bases between the germline ends. The sample taken for sequencing was PBMCs or T cells enriched from blood (not recorded which). The source is a woman aged 60 to 75 who had recovered from COVID-19. This chain joins TRBV6-6 and TRBJ2-7; D is uncertain. The CDR3 bases are TGTGCCAGCAGTTACTTAGACACAACCTACGAGCAGTACTTC. As protein: CASSYLDTTYEQYF.